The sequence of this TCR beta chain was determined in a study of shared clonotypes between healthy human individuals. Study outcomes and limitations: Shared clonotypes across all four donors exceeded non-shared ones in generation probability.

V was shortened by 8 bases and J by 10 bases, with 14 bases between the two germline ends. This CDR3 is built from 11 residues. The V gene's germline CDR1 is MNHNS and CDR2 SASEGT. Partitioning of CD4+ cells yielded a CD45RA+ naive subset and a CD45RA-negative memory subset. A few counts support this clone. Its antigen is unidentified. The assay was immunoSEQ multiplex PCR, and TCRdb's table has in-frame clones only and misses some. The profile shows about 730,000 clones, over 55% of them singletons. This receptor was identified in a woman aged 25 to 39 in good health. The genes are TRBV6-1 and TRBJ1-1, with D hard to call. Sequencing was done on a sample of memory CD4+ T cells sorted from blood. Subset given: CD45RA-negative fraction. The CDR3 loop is CASPSQRRAFF. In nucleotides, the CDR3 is TGTGCCAGCCCGTCCCAAAGGAGAGCTTTCTTT.